This T cell receptor beta chain was sequenced in a study of cytomegalovirus exposure and HLA in healthy donors. The CDR3 runs to 17 residues. Germline CDR1 is MGHRA and CDR2 is YSYEKL. The V and J ends lost 0 bases and 0 bases respectively, with 15 bases between them. In the PCR, 60 Vbeta and 13 Jbeta primers were used. Data came from immunoSEQ multiplex PCR; TCRdb stores just in-frame clones and leaves some out. The sample has roughly 140,000 clones, around 72% seen once; the top ten hold 1.3% to 1.5%. Study-wide results and caveats: An Asian-associated ancestry cluster reportedly showed fewer N-insertions than the roughly 670-donor mean in a later analysis.

About this clone: The target antigen is unknown.

This clonotype originated in a man between 18 and 35 years old in good health and CMV-seronegative. The rearrangement uses TRBV4-1 and TRBJ2-7; D ambiguous. Sequencing was performed on PBMCs. The CDR3 is CASSQDASGHDSYEQYF. The CDR3 DNA reads TGCGCCAGCAGCCAAGATGCGTCAGGTCATGACTCCTACGAGCAGTACTTC.